Listed here is a single T cell receptor (beta chain). This entry comes from a study of T cell changes during pregnancy in multiple sclerosis. Repertoires were generated with immunoSEQ multiplex PCR, while TCRdb's copy carries only in-frame clones and drops some. The sample shows some 31,000 clones, approximately 91% of them seen only once. Germline V gives CDR1 SQVTM, CDR2 ANQGSEA. This CDR3 contains 14 residues. V was clipped by 4 bases and J by 5 bases; unmatched bases: 5. The sample in question was CD8+ T cells from peripheral blood mononuclear cells, obtained in the second trimester of pregnancy. The V call is TRBV29-1, the J call TRBJ2-5; 12 nucleotides line up with TRBD2. The origin of this receptor is a female donor with multiple sclerosis, enrolled in a pregnancy study. The CDR3, as DNA: TGCAGCGTTGCTAGCGGGAGGGCCGGGGAGACCCAGTACTTC. Its translation: CSVASGRAGETQYF.